The rows below give T cell receptor beta chains drawn from one sample of a study of blood T cells in healthy people across ages. TCRdb ran MiXCR on the 5' RACE reads and lists one entry per CDR3 protein. The sample holds more than 1,000,000 distinct CDR3 sequences, about 23% seen once. The same specimen was also included in a second study, on T cells of mothers and their children.

Sequencing used blood. The receptors here all came from a girl aged 2 to 10 in good health. Both conserved end residues are part of each CDR3. A D gene is named only where the DNA matches it firmly. Clone size is stated in some rows and not others, as once, few, many or a class when expanded.

j_call d_call clone_size cdr3_length v_call cdr3_aa
TRBJ1-2 - - 13 TRBV18 CASSKEGSYGYTF
TRBJ2-7 TRBD2 - 15 TRBV5-1 CASSAATSGSYEQYF
TRBJ2-2 TRBD1 few 17 TRBV14 CASSHRLGTAYTGELFF
TRBJ1-2 TRBD1 few 16 TRBV7-9 CASSLAPGTANYGYTF
TRBJ2-7 - few 14 TRBV12-3/TRBV12-4 CASGPIGGVYEQYF
TRBJ2-7 TRBD2 few 14 TRBV27 CASSLVAGGFEQYF
TRBJ2-5 - few 15 TRBV5-1 CASSLRQGGQETQYF
TRBJ1-1 - few 13 TRBV29-1 CSAKVRGDTEAFF
TRBJ2-2 - few 16 TRBV7-8 CASSSHRVEGSGELFF
TRBJ1-5 - few 15 TRBV2 CASSEEGRRGQPQHF
TRBJ2-3 TRBD2 few 18 TRBV5-4 CASSLALADGISTDTQYF
TRBJ2-7 TRBD2 once 14 TRBV20-1 CSARGGLAGSEQYF